This T cell receptor beta chain comes out of a study of T cells after posttransplantation cyclophosphamide. General study points: Tissue-infiltrating T cells from skin or gut overlapped little with blood T cells.

Note on this clone: Its antigen is not identified.

With 1 base clipped from V and 5 bases from J, the junction kept 6 bases outside the gene matches. This CDR3 has 16 residues. Germline V gives CDR1 LGHNA, CDR2 YNFKEQ. The method was immunoSEQ multiplex PCR; TCRdb's version includes in-frame clones alone and lacks a portion of them. The sample shows about 9,200 clones, roughly 89% of them seen only once. This chain uses TRBV4-2 with TRBJ2-2, with 8 bases fitting TRBD2. The clonotype was recovered from a woman between 55 and 75 years old in good health, CMV-negative, and a related stem cell transplant donor. Sequencing was performed on memory CD4+ T cells sorted from PBMCs. CDR3: CASSQGSAGVTGELFF. The CDR3 nucleotides are TGTGCCAGCAGCCAAGGGTCAGCGGGGGTGACCGGGGAGCTGTTTTTT.